These 4 T cell receptor beta chains came from one sample sequenced in a study of T cell responses to AZD1222 COVID-19 vaccine. Clones were sequenced by immunoSEQ multiplex PCR, and TCRdb holds only the in-frame ones, with some missing. In the table there are about 100,000 clones, around nine tenths of which are singletons. Here the sequenced sample was peripheral blood, taken on day 0 of AZD1222 vaccination. Every receptor here comes from an adult in good health.

This clone has just a few counts. The V call is TRBV27, the J call TRBJ1-6; D is uncertain. Germline CDR1 is MNHEY and CDR2 is SMNVEV (reference sequence). V lost 3 bases and J lost 9, with 6 bases in between. This CDR3 spans 12 amino acids. The CDR3 DNA reads TGTGCCAGCAGTTTGTGGATTTCACCCCTCCACTTT. As protein: CASSLWISPLHF.

The chain carries TRBV19 and TRBJ2-3; D gene unclear. This CDR3 has 13 residues. Trimming removed 7 bases from V and 0 bases from J, with 8 bases in between. CDR1 and CDR2 from the germline V gene are LNHDA and SQIVND (reference sequence). The CDR3 DNA reads as TGTGCCAGTATGAAACCTAGCACAGATACGCAGTATTTT. This sequence encodes CASMKPSTDTQYF.

The rearrangement uses TRBV11-1 and TRBJ2-5; D unclear. Germline-derived CDR1 and CDR2 are SGHAT and FQDESV (reference sequence). The CDR3 length is 14 residues. V was clipped by 5 bases and J by 5 bases, with 15 bases between them. The CDR3 loop reads CASSLGWLLETQYF. Here the CDR3 DNA reads TGTGCCAGCAGCCTTGGGTGGTTGTTGGAGACCCAGTACTTC.

This chain joins TRBV5-3 and TRBJ1-4; 7 nucleotides match TRBD1. TRBV5-3 is reported as an ORF; its role is uncertain. The CDR3 spans 18 residues. V dropped 5 bases and J dropped 4; count of bases not matched to a gene: 17. CDR3 sequence: CARRTGTEVSLRNEKLFF. The CDR3, as DNA: TGTGCCAGAAGGACCGGGACAGAAGTTTCCCTGCGTAATGAAAAACTGTTTTTT.